The clone carrying this T cell receptor beta chain was detected a few times. The antigen is not known. The isolated RNA, all of it, was reverse transcribed, so expressed TCRB transcripts were what got sequenced. TCRdb's copy holds only in-frame clones and misses some; the assay was immunoSEQ multiplex PCR. The table includes around 450,000 clones, roughly 11% detected once. The CDR3 is 15 residues long. Germline CDR1 is SEHNR and CDR2 is FQNEAQ (reference sequence). Trimming took 0 bases from V and 4 from J; bases not matched to a gene: 2. The data are from a study of beta chain features in type 1 diabetes. Findings and caveats of the study: PCR may have favored shorter templates equally in patients and controls.

The sample consisted of naive CD4+ T cells from blood. This sequence joins TRBV7-9 and TRBJ2-3; 9 bases match TRBD2. This TCR came from a woman aged 18 to 35 in good health. The CDR3 region is CASSLAAGGADTQYF. The CDR3 bases are TGTGCCAGCAGCTTAGCAGCGGGAGGTGCAGATACGCAGTATTTT.